This entry lists 8 T cell receptor beta chains sequenced from one sample in a study of Graves' ophthalmopathy and Graves' hyperthyroidism. RNA transcripts were the source from which TCR beta CDR3 regions were amplified. HTBI primers primed a first-round RT-PCR, and a second-round multiplex PCR followed. TCRdb re-called the multiplex PCR reads with MiXCR, one entry per CDR3 protein. Of around 1.1 million distinct CDR3 sequences in the sample, less than 45% were seen once. Sequencing was carried out using peripheral blood or thyroid tissue (not recorded which). All receptors come from an adult man with Graves' hyperthyroidism.

This clonotype was seen at least ten times. Mismatch with germline at one junction end may stem from a read error. The chain couples TRBV29-1 to TRBJ1-2, with a weak D call TRBD1 (6 bases). This CDR3 has 13 amino acids. Germline values: CDR1 SQVTM, CDR2 ANQGSEA. The CDR3 DNA follows: TGCAGCGCTGAAGGGGACACCGACTATGGCTACACCTTC. Translation: CSAEGDTDYGYTF. The entire variable domain, with the rest obtained from reference TRBV29-1 and TRBJ1-2, is as follows: SAVISQKPSRDICQRGTSLTIQCQVDSQVTMMFWYRQQPGQSLTLIATANQGSEATYESGFVIDKFPISRPNLTFSTLTVSNMSPEDSSIYLCSAEGDTDYGYTFGSGTRLTVV.

The V and J genes are TRBV19 and TRBJ1-1; D may be TRBD1 (5 bases). Germline V gene data show CDR1 as LNHDA and CDR2 as SQIVND (reference sequence). V gave up 9 bases and J gave up 5 bases, with 22 bases separating them. This CDR3 has 15 residues. DNA for the CDR3: TGTGCCAGCAGTGCCCTACAGGCGAAGGGGACTGAAGCTTTCTTT. Translation gives CASSALQAKGTEAFF.

The V gene is TRBV29-1, the J gene TRBJ1-1; 9 bases align to TRBD1. V dropped 8 bases and J dropped 6; count of bases not matched to a gene: 4. Germline-derived CDR1 and CDR2 are SQVTM and ANQGSEA. The CDR3 runs to 11 residues. The CDR3 sequence is CSSQGASEAFF. CDR3 nucleotides: TGCAGCTCACAGGGGGCGTCTGAAGCTTTCTTT.

The chain uses TRBV4-2 and TRBJ2-7, with TRBD1 as a possible D gene (5 bases). Germline V gene lookup returns CDR1 LGHNA and CDR2 YNFKEQ. The CDR3 contains 17 residues. Trimming took off 0 bases at V and 1 base at J, with 16 bases between the two ends. The CDR3 sequence is CASSQEPKRQPSYEQYF. The CDR3 DNA follows: TGTGCCAGCAGCCAAGAACCCAAAAGACAGCCGTCCTACGAGCAGTACTTC.

To note about this clonotype: Sequence at one end of the junction differs from germline and may be a read error. The genes are TRBV10-3 and TRBJ2-7; 7 bases match TRBD2. Germline V gene sequence: CDR1 ENHRY, CDR2 SYGVKD. This CDR3 comprises 15 residues. Here the CDR3 reads CASSPLGEGGYEQYF. CDR3 bases: TGTGCCAGCAGTCCCTTGGGGGAGGGCGGCTACGAGCAGTACTTC.

The CDR3 loop is CASSLGSPAGIVGTEAFF. The CDR3 coding sequence is TGTGCCAGCAGCTTAGGGTCACCTGCGGGGATAGTTGGCACTGAAGCTTTCTTT. The genes are TRBV11-2 and TRBJ1-1, with D unresolved. V was pared by 1 base and J by 4 bases, with 22 bases between. The CDR3 runs 18 residues. Germline assignment: CDR1 SGHAT and CDR2 FQNNGV.

Concerning this clonotype: The junction departs from germline at one end; a sequencing error may be responsible. CDR3 protein: CASSAWGGGQETQYF. The CDR3 coding sequence is TGTGCCAGCAGTGCTTGGGGGGGAGGACAAGAGACCCAGTACTTC. The rearrangement joins TRBV10-3 to TRBJ2-5; 7 bases fit TRBD2. The CDR3 is 15 amino acids. In germline, CDR1 is ENHRY, CDR2 SYGVKD.

This clonotype was observed at least ten times. The CDR3 is CASSLSEGHWNQPQHF. The DNA of the CDR3 is TGTGCCAGCAGCTTATCCGAGGGACATTGGAATCAGCCCCAGCATTTT. The chain has TRBV7-9 and TRBJ1-5; D is perhaps TRBD1 (6 bases). The CDR3 runs 16 residues. Germline CDR1 is SEHNR and CDR2 is FQNEAQ (reference sequence). The V end lost 2 bases, the J end lost 4 bases, and 15 bases lay between the germline ends.